This passage covers 31 T cell receptor beta chains from one sample sequenced in a study of T cell responses to AZD1222 COVID-19 vaccine. Repertoires were generated with immunoSEQ multiplex PCR, while TCRdb's copy carries only in-frame clones and drops some. The profile covers some 160,000 clones, with roughly 90% appearing a single time and more than 5% taken by the ten largest. The specimen was peripheral blood, collected on day 0 of AZD1222 vaccination. These receptors all stem from an adult in good health.

The chain uses TRBV18 and TRBJ2-7; 7 bases agree with TRBD1. CDR3 size: 13 residues. CDR1 and CDR2 (germline): KGHSH, LQKENI. J was trimmed by 3 bases and V by 6 bases; bases with no gene match: 5. This CDR3 reads CASSLGGIYEQYF. DNA of the CDR3: TGTGCCAGCTCCCTAGGGGGCATCTACGAGCAGTACTTC.

The V gene is TRBV7-9, the J gene TRBJ1-5; D gene unclear. Per the germline V gene, CDR1 is SEHNR and CDR2 is FQNEAQ (reference sequence). V shed 1 base and J shed 3 bases, with 4 bases lying between them. The CDR3 is 13 residues long. The CDR3 sequence: CASSLGDNQPQHF. The CDR3 nucleotides read TGTGCCAGCAGCTTAGGAGACAATCAGCCCCAGCATTTT.

V and J are TRBV12-3 or TRBV12-4 and TRBJ1-2, with D tentatively TRBD1 (5 bases). CDR3 size: 13 residues. Trimming took 6 bases from V and 6 from J, leaving 14 bases between them. CDR3 loop: CASSLTGGDGYTF. CDR3 in DNA: TGTGCCAGCAGCCTAACAGGAGGGGATGGCTACACCTTC.

The chain carries TRBV28 and TRBJ1-2, with D unclear. V lost 1 base to trimming and J lost 0 bases, with 15 bases between them. Per the germline V gene, CDR1 is MDHEN and CDR2 is SYDVKM. The CDR3 totals 17 residues. CDR3 sequence (DNA): TGTGCCAGCAGTTTATCAATGTCAACAGCATCTAACTATGGCTACACCTTC. Translation: CASSLSMSTASNYGYTF.

The rearrangement uses TRBV6-6 and TRBJ1-2; 8 nucleotides align to TRBD1. Germline lookup yields CDR1 MNHNY and CDR2 SVGAGI (reference sequence). The CDR3 covers 15 residues. V lost 6 bases to trimming and J lost 7 bases; unmatched junction nucleotides: 13. The CDR3 loop reads CASSPPPGQGVGYTF. The CDR3 nucleotides are TGTGCCAGCAGCCCCCCCCCAGGACAGGGCGTTGGCTACACCTTC.

In the case of this clone: The same CDR3 also results from other DNA sequences found in this sample. The chain carries TRBV12-3 or TRBV12-4 and TRBJ2-7; D is unclear. This CDR3 is 11 amino acids long. V shed 5 bases and J shed 2 bases, with 4 bases lying between them. The CDR3 sequence: CASSPAYEQYF. The CDR3, as DNA: TGTGCCAGCAGTCCCGCCTACGAGCAGTACTTC.

This clone was picked up one time. This chain connects TRBV7-8 to TRBJ1-1; TRBD1 matches 9 bases. The CDR3 totals 14 residues. V dropped 5 bases and J dropped 5; count of bases not matched to a gene: 6. The germline V gene encodes CDR1 SGHVS and CDR2 FQNEAQ. Written as DNA, the CDR3 is TGTGCCAGCAGCGTACAGGGGGCCGGTACTGAAGCTTTCTTT. Amino acids: CASSVQGAGTEAFF.

The chain is built from TRBV15 and TRBJ1-5; no reliable D call. The germline CDR1 and CDR2 sequences are LNHNV and YYDKDF (reference sequence). V shed 0 bases and J shed 4 bases, with 7 bases lying between them. The CDR3 extends over 14 amino acids. The CDR3 loop reads CATSRDMTNQPQHF. The CDR3 coding sequence is TGTGCCACCAGCAGAGATATGACGAATCAGCCCCAGCATTTT.

This chain links TRBV7-9 with TRBJ2-7, with 9 bases aligning to TRBD1. V lost 3 bases to trimming and J lost 7 bases; unmatched junction nucleotides: 7. From germline, CDR1 is SEHNR and CDR2 FQNEAQ (reference sequence). This CDR3 spans 14 amino acids. CDR3 nucleotides: TGTGCCAGCAGCTTTAACAGGGGGCTCGAAGAGCAGTACTTC. As protein: CASSFNRGLEEQYF.

The chain couples TRBV28 to TRBJ1-5, with D tentatively TRBD1 (6 bases). Trimming shortened V by 7 bases and J by 4 bases, and 17 bases separated the two germline ends. In germline, CDR1 is MDHEN, CDR2 SYDVKM. CDR3 size: 15 residues. CDR3 nucleotide sequence: TGTGCCAGCACCGAAAGGACAGCCCTAAATCAGCCCCAGCATTTT. Its translation is CASTERTALNQPQHF.

The rearrangement links TRBV29-1 to TRBJ2-1; 9 bases line up with TRBD1. The V gene's germline CDR1 is SQVTM and CDR2 ANQGSEA. The CDR3 is 13 residues long. Unmatched junction bases numbered 3, after V lost 4 bases and J lost 5 bases. Here the CDR3 reads CSVATGGNNEQFF. CDR3 nucleotide sequence: TGCAGCGTTGCGACAGGGGGGAACAATGAGCAGTTCTTC.

As for this clone: The sample holds other DNA sequences that translate to the same CDR3. CDR3 nucleotide sequence: TGTGCCAGCTCACCGGGGACAGCCACTGAAGCTTTCTTT. This gives the protein CASSPGTATEAFF. The gene calls are TRBV18 and TRBJ1-1; 7 bases are a match to TRBD1. From germline, CDR1 is KGHSH and CDR2 LQKENI. The ends lost 3 bases at V and 4 bases at J; junction bases unmatched: 2. The CDR3 is 13 residues long.

The chain employs TRBV6-2 or TRBV6-3 and TRBJ2-5; D is uncertain. The V end lost 3 bases, the J end lost 5 bases, and 7 bases lay between the germline ends. Germline-derived CDR1 and CDR2 are MNHEY and SVGEGT. CDR3 size: 12 residues. This chain's CDR3 is CASSYGSETQYF. DNA of the CDR3: TGTGCCAGCAGTTATGGGTCCGAGACCCAGTACTTC.

This chain joins TRBV27 and TRBJ1-6; D is uncertain. This CDR3 spans 16 amino acids. V was trimmed by 3 bases and J by 0 bases, leaving 9 bases between them. The V gene's germline CDR1 is MNHEY and CDR2 SMNVEV (reference sequence). The CDR3 is CASSLDASSYNSPLHF. DNA of the CDR3: TGTGCCAGCAGTTTGGACGCCAGCTCCTATAATTCACCCCTCCACTTT.

The chain recombines TRBV18 with TRBJ2-1; D could derive from TRBD1 or TRBD2 (5 bases each). Trimming shortened V by 1 base and J by 8 bases, and 15 bases separated the two germline ends. This CDR3 contains 15 residues. Germline V CDR1 and CDR2: KGHSH, LQKENI. CDR3 sequence: CASSPQEAGTDEQFF. DNA of the CDR3: TGTGCCAGCTCACCACAAGAGGCAGGGACGGATGAGCAGTTCTTC.

Ten or more counts support this clone. The chain employs TRBV5-4 and TRBJ2-5; a weak D match, TRBD2 (6 bases). Trimming pared 4 bases from V and 5 bases from J, leaving 12 bases between. The length of the CDR3 is 13 residues. Germline values: CDR1 SGHNT, CDR2 YYREEE (reference sequence). CDR3 in amino acids: CASSPAGRETQYF. CDR3 DNA sequence: TGTGCCAGCAGCCCCGCAGGGAGGGAGACCCAGTACTTC.

The rearrangement links TRBV9 to TRBJ1-5, with 7 nucleotides matching TRBD1. This CDR3 has 15 residues. CDR1 SGDLS and CDR2 YYNGEE come from the germline V gene. V shed 0 bases, J shed 3 bases, and the junction held 3 bases outside the gene matches. CDR3 sequence reads: CASSVGDRLNQPQHF. CDR3 nucleotide sequence: TGTGCCAGCAGCGTAGGGGACAGACTCAATCAGCCCCAGCATTTT. The entire variable domain, with the rest obtained from reference TRBV9 and TRBJ1-5, is as follows: DSGVTQTPKHLITATGQRVTLRCSPRSGDLSVYWYQQSLDQGLQFLIQYYNGEERAKGNILERFSAQQFPDLHSELNLSSLELGDSALYFCASSVGDRLNQPQHFGDGTRLSIL.

This clone occurred a few times. The rearrangement joins TRBV28 to TRBJ2-7, with a possible D match to TRBD1 (5 bases). V gave up 6 bases and J gave up 3 bases, with 15 bases separating them. The V gene's germline CDR1 is MDHEN and CDR2 SYDVKM. The CDR3 sequence is 14 residues long. CDR3 region: CASSRQSGIYEQYF. The CDR3 DNA reads TGTGCCAGCAGCCGCCAATCAGGGATCTACGAGCAGTACTTC.

The chain has TRBV4-1 and TRBJ2-5; 8 bases align to TRBD2. V was pared by 2 bases and J by 0 bases, with 2 bases of the junction left unmatched. Germline V CDR1 and CDR2: MGHRA, YSYEKL. CDR3 length: 15 amino acids. CDR3 DNA: TGCGCCAGCAGCCAACCTAGCGGGTACCAAGAGACCCAGTACTTC. Protein product: CASSQPSGYQETQYF.

The chain uses TRBV3-1 (or the pseudogene TRBV3-2) and TRBJ1-1; no firm D call. V lost 0 bases to trimming and J lost 5 bases, with 13 bases between them. CDR1 and CDR2 from the germline V gene are LGHDT and YNNKEL (reference sequence). The CDR3 runs 15 residues. The CDR3, as DNA: TGTGCCAGCAGCCAAGATCTACCGGGGAGGACTGAAGCTTTCTTT. Its protein product is CASSQDLPGRTEAFF.

This clone was seen only once. V is TRBV6-5 and J is TRBJ2-3; 7 bases are a match to TRBD2. J lost 2 bases, V lost 2 bases, and 4 bases had no gene match. The germline V gene encodes CDR1 MNHEY and CDR2 SVGAGI. The CDR3 contains 15 residues. Here the CDR3 reads CASSYGGGLTDTQYF. CDR3 DNA: TGTGCCAGCAGTTACGGCGGGGGTCTCACAGATACGCAGTATTTT.

The chain's CDR3 is CVIGNRGRRNEQFF. Written as DNA, the CDR3 is TGTGTTATAGGCAACAGGGGGCGAAGGAATGAGCAGTTCTTC. The rearrangement joins TRBV6-5 to TRBJ2-1, with TRBD1 matching over 9 bases. Germline V gives CDR1 MNHEY, CDR2 SVGAGI. The CDR3 is made up of 14 amino acids.

This clone appeared a few times. The CDR3 nucleotides are TGTGCCAGTAGTATCAGGACACAGAACACTGAAGCTTTCTTT. Translated: CASSIRTQNTEAFF. This sequence joins TRBV19 and TRBJ1-1, with D possibly matching TRBD1 (5 bases). Germline lookup yields CDR1 LNHDA and CDR2 SQIVND (reference sequence). This CDR3 is built from 14 residues. V lost 3 bases, J lost 1 base, and 9 bases lay in between.

CDR3 bases: TGTGCCAGCAGCACCGGGACAGAAGCTTTCTTT. It codes for CASSTGTEAFF. This chain uses TRBV6-5 with TRBJ1-1, with D possibly TRBD1 on 6 matching bases. V was shortened by 6 bases and J by 8 bases, with 10 bases between the two germline ends. The CDR3 runs to 11 residues. CDR1 and CDR2 from the germline V gene are MNHEY and SVGAGI.

The chain recombines TRBV5-1 with TRBJ2-1; 8 bases agree with TRBD1. V dropped 3 bases and J dropped 4; count of bases not matched to a gene: 9. There are 16 residues in the CDR3. Per germline, CDR1 SGHRS and CDR2 YFSETQ. CDR3 region: CASSSDGQGPYNEQFF. In DNA, the CDR3 is TGCGCCAGCAGCTCGGACGGACAGGGACCTTACAATGAGCAGTTCTTC.

The genes are TRBV30 and TRBJ2-7; D is undetermined. Germline V lookup: CDR1 GTSNPN, CDR2 SVGIG (reference sequence). The CDR3 is 12 residues long. V was cut by 2 bases and J by 3 bases, with 8 bases left in between. The CDR3 loop reads CAWSFGDYEQYF. In DNA form, the CDR3 reads TGTGCCTGGAGTTTTGGAGACTACGAGCAGTACTTC.

The chain joins TRBV23-1 to TRBJ2-7; D is perhaps TRBD2 (6 bases). TRBV23-1 is identified as an open reading frame with a role that is uncertain. CDR3 length equals 15 residues. V shed 2 bases and J shed 3 bases, with 14 bases lying between them. CDR3 bases: TGCGCCAGCAGTCAAACCCTCCCCGGGGGCTACGAGCAGTACTTC. This gives the protein CASSQTLPGGYEQYF.

This rearrangement joins TRBV28 to TRBJ1-2, with D tentatively TRBD1 (5 bases). Germline V gives CDR1 MDHEN, CDR2 SYDVKM. This CDR3 comprises 14 residues. V shed 1 base and J shed 8 bases, with 14 bases lying between them. In nucleotides, the CDR3 is TGTGCCAGCAGTTTATCGGGGGGTGGTACGGGCTACACCTTC. Translating gives CASSLSGGGTGYTF.

The rearrangement links TRBV18 to TRBJ2-7, with D hard to call. Germline V gene lookup returns CDR1 KGHSH and CDR2 LQKENI. This CDR3 has 11 amino acids. V was trimmed by 4 bases and J by 3 bases, leaving 4 bases between them. CDR3 nucleotides: TGTGCCAGCTCACGCAGCTACGAGCAGTACTTC. It yields the protein CASSRSYEQYF.

This clone was detected only once. The chain couples TRBV28 to TRBJ2-1, with TRBD1 identical over 7 bases. The V segment lost 6 bases and the J segment 5 bases; nucleotides outside the gene matches: 7. The CDR3 length is 14 residues. Germline V gene lookup returns CDR1 MDHEN and CDR2 SYDVKM. This CDR3 is CASSPRGGNNEQFF. The CDR3 nucleotides read TGTGCCAGCAGCCCGAGAGGGGGCAACAATGAGCAGTTCTTC.

V gene TRBV5-5 combines with J gene TRBJ2-7; 7 bases are shared with TRBD2. CDR1 is SGHKS and CDR2 is YYEKEE in the germline V gene (reference sequence). Trimming at V came to 0 bases and at J to 0 bases, leaving 15 bases not matched to a gene. This CDR3 has 19 amino acids. CDR3 sequence reads: CASSLGVTLRGVFSYEQYF. In DNA, the CDR3 is TGTGCCAGCAGCTTGGGTGTCACCCTTCGGGGGGTCTTCTCCTACGAGCAGTACTTC.